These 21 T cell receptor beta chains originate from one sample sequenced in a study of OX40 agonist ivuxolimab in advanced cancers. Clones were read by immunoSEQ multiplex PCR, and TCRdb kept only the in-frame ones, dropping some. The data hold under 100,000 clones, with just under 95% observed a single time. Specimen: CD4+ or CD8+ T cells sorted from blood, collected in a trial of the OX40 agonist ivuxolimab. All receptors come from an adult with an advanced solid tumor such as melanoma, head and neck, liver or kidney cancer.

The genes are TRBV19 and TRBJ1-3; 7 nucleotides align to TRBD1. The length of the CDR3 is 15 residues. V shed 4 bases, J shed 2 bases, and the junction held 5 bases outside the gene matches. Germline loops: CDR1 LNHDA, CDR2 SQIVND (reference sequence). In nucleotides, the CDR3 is TGTGCCAGTAGTAAAGACAGGGCAACTGGAAACACCATATATTTT. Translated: CASSKDRATGNTIYF.

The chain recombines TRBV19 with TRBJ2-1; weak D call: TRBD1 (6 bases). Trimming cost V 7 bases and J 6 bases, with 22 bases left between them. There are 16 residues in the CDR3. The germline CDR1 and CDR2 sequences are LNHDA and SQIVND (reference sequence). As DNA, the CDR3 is TGTGCCAGTACCCTGCTAGGGACCCAGGGGACCAATGAGCAGTTCTTC. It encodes CASTLLGTQGTNEQFF.

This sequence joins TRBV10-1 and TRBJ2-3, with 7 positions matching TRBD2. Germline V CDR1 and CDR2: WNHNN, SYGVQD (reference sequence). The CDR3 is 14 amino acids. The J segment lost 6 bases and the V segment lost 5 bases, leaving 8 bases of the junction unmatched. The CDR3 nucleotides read TGCGCCAGCAGTCCCGGCGGGGGAGTCGATACGCAGTATTTT. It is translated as CASSPGGGVDTQYF.

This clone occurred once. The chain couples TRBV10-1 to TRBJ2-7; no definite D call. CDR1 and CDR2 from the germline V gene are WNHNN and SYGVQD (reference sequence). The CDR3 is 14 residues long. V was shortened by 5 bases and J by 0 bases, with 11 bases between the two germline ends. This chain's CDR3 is CASSPELNSYEQYF. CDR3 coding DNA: TGCGCCAGCAGTCCGGAGCTAAACTCCTACGAGCAGTACTTC.

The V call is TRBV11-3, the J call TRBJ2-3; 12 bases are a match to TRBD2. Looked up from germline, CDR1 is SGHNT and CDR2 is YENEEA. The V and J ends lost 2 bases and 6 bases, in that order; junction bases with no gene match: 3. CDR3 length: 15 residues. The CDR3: CASSLSLAGGDTQYF. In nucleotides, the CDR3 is TGTGCCAGCAGCTTATCCCTAGCGGGAGGGGATACGCAGTATTTT. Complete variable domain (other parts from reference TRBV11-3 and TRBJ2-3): EAGVVQSPRYKIIEKKQPVAFWCNPISGHNTLYWYLQNLGQGPELLIRYENEEAVDDSQLPKDRFSAERLKGVDSTLKIQPAELGDSAVYLCASSLSLAGGDTQYFGPGTRLTVL.

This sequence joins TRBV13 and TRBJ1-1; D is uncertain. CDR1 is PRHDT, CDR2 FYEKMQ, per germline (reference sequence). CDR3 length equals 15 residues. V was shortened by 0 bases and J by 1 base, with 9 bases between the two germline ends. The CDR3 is CASSLGTGPNTEAFF. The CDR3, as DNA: TGTGCCAGCAGCTTAGGCACCGGGCCGAACACTGAAGCTTTCTTT.

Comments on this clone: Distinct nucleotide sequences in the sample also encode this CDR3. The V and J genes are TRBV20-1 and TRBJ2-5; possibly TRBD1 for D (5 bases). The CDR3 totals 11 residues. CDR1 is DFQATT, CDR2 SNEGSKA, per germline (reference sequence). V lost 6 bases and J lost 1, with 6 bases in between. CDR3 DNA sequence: TGCAGTGCCAGGGTCCAAGAGACCCAGTACTTC. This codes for CSARVQETQYF.

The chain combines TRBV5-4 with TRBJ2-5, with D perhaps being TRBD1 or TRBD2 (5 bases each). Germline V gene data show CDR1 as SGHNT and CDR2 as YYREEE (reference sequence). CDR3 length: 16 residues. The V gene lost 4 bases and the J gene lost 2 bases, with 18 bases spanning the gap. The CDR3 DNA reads TGTGCCAGCAGCCCCGGGGCCGGGGCGCTACAAGAGACCCAGTACTTC. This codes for CASSPGAGALQETQYF.

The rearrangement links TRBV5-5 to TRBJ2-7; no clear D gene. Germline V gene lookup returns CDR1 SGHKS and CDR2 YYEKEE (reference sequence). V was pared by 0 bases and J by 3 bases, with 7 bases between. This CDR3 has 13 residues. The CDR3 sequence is CASSLAYSYEQYF. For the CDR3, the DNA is TGTGCCAGCAGCTTGGCCTACAGCTACGAGCAGTACTTC.

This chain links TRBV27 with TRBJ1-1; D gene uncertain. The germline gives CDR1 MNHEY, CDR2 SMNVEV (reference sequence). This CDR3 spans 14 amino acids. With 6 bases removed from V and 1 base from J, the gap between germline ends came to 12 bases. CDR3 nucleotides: TGTGCCAGCAGCGAGCGTCAAAGGAACACTGAAGCTTTCTTT. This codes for CASSERQRNTEAFF.

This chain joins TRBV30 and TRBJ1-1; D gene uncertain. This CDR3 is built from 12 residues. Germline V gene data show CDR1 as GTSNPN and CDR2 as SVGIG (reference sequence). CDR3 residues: CVGSRLSPEAFF. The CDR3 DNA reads TGTGTGGGCAGCCGGTTGAGTCCTGAAGCTTTCTTT. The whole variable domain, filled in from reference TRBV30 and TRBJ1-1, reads SQTIHQWPATLVQPVGSPLSLECTVEGTSNPNLYWYRQAAGRGLQLLFYSVGIGQISSEVPQNLSASRPQDRQFILSSKKLLLSDSGFYLCVGSRLSPEAFFGQGTRLTVV.

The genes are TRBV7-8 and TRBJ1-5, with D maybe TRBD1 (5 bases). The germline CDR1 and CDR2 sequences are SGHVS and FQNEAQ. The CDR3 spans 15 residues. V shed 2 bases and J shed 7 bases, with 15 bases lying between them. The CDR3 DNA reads TGTGCCAGCAGCTTAACCTTAGGGGTTGGACAGCCCCAGCATTTT. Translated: CASSLTLGVGQPQHF.

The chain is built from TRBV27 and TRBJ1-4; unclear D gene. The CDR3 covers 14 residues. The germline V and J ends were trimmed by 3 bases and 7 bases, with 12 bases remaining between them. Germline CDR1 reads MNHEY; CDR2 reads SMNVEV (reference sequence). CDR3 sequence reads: CASSFRAEGEKLFF. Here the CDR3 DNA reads TGTGCCAGCAGTTTTCGGGCCGAGGGTGAAAAACTGTTTTTT.

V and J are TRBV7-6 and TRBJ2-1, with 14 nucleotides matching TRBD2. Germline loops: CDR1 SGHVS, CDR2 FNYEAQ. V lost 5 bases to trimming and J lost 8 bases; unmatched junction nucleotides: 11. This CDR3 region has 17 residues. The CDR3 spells CASSERGTSGSSDEQFF. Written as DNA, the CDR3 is TGTGCCAGCAGCGAGAGGGGGACTAGCGGGAGTTCTGATGAGCAGTTCTTC.

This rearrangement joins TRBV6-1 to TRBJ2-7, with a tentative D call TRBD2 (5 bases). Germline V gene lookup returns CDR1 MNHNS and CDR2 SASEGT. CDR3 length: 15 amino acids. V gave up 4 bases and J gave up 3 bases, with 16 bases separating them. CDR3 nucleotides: TGTGCCAGCAGTGGATCTCCAGGAGGTAGCTACGAGCAGTACTTC. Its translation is CASSGSPGGSYEQYF.

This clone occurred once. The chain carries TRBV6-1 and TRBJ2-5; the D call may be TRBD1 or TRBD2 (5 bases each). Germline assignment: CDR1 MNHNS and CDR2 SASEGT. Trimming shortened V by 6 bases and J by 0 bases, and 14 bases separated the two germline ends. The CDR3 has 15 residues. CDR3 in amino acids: CASSFSEGYQETQYF. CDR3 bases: TGTGCCAGCAGCTTCTCAGAGGGGTACCAAGAGACCCAGTACTTC.

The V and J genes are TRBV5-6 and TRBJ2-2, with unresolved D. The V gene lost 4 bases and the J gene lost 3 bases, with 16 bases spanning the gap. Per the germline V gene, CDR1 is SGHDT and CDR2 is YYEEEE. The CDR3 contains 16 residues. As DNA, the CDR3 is TGTGCCAGCAGCCGTGAAGTCGGTATTTACACCGGGGAGCTGTTTTTT. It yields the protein CASSREVGIYTGELFF.

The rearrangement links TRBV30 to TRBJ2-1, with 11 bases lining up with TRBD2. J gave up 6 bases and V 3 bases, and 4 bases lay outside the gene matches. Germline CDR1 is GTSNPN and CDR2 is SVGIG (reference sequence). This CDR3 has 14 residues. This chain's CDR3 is CAWRGLAESNEQFF. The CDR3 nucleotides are TGTGCCTGGAGGGGACTAGCGGAGTCCAATGAGCAGTTCTTC. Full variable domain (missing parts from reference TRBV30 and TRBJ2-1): SQTIHQWPATLVQPVGSPLSLECTVEGTSNPNLYWYRQAAGRGLQLLFYSVGIGQISSEVPQNLSASRPQDRQFILSSKKLLLSDSGFYLCAWRGLAESNEQFFGPGTRLTVL.

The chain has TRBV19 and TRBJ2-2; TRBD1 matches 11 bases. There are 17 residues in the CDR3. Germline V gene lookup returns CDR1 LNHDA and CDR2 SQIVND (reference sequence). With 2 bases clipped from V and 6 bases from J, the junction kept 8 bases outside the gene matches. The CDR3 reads CASSIHRTGGAPGELFF. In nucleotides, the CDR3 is TGTGCCAGTAGTATACACCGGACAGGGGGCGCACCCGGGGAGCTGTTTTTT. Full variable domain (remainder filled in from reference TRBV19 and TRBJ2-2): DGGITQSPKYLFRKEGQNVTLSCEQNLNHDAMYWYRQDPGQGLRLIYYSQIVNDFQKGDIAEGYSVSREKKESFPLTVTSAQKNPTAFYLCASSIHRTGGAPGELFFGEGSRLTVL.

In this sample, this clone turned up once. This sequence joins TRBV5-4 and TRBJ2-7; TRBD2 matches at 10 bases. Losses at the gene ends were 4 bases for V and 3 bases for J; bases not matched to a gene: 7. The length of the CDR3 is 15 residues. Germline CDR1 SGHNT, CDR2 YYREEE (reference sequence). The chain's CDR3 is CASSPEGLASYEQYF. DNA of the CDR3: TGTGCCAGCAGCCCGGAGGGACTAGCGAGCTACGAGCAGTACTTC.

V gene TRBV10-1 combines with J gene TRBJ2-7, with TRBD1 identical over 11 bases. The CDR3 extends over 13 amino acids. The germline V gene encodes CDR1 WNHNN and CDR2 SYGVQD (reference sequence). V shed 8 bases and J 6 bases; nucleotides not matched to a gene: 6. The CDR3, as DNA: TGCGCCAGCGAGGAAGGGACAGGGGGCGAGCAGTACTTC. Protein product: CASEEGTGGEQYF.